The 10 T cell receptor beta chains in this list originate from one sample, sequenced in a study of radiotherapy plus CTLA-4 blockade in lung cancer. Sequenced by immunoSEQ multiplex PCR; TCRdb stores in-frame clones only, minus some. The table records 90,000 to 130,000 clones, 81% of them present only once. The input for sequencing was peripheral blood, taken from a patient treated with radiotherapy plus ipilimumab. Every receptor here comes from a human donor with non-small cell lung cancer that progressed on radiotherapy plus ipilimumab. Some clones in this sample may be carry-over from other donors' samples.

This chain connects TRBV4-3 to TRBJ1-6; no clear D gene. The germline V gene encodes CDR1 LGHNA and CDR2 YSLEER. The V end lost 0 bases, the J end lost 7 bases, and 7 bases lay between the germline ends. CDR3 length: 14 amino acids. CDR3 coding DNA: TGCGCCAGCAGCCAAGATTTTCTAAATTCACCCCTCCACTTT. This gives the protein CASSQDFLNSPLHF.

The chain joins TRBV15 to TRBJ2-7; D possibly corresponds to TRBD2 (6 bases). In germline, CDR1 is LNHNV, CDR2 YYDKDF (reference sequence). Between the trimmed V and J ends, which lost 0 bases and 3 bases, there was a span of 12 bases. This CDR3 is built from 15 residues. The CDR3 nucleotides read TGTGCCACCAGCAGAGATCAGGGAGGTCTCTACGAGCAGTACTTC. The encoded protein is CATSRDQGGLYEQYF.

The gene calls are TRBV19 and TRBJ1-5; D remains ambiguous. V lost 11 bases, J lost 5 bases, and 19 bases lay in between. Germline V gives CDR1 LNHDA, CDR2 SQIVND (reference sequence). The CDR3 contains 14 residues. The CDR3 DNA follows: TGTGCCTCTGATCGGGCAGTCCTTTATCAGCCCCAGCATTTT. Translating it yields CASDRAVLYQPQHF.

J is TRBJ1-1 and V is TRBV7-2; 7 bases agree with TRBD1. CDR3 length: 14 amino acids. The ends lost 4 bases at V and 2 bases at J; junction bases unmatched: 4. CDR1 is SGHTA, CDR2 FQGNSA, per germline. The CDR3: CASSSQGTNTEAFF. CDR3 nucleotides: TGTGCCAGCAGCTCACAGGGGACTAACACTGAAGCTTTCTTT.

Only a few counts were recorded for this clone. The chain is built from TRBV30 and TRBJ1-4; D unresolved. The germline V gene encodes CDR1 GTSNPN and CDR2 SVGIG (reference sequence). The CDR3 is 11 residues long. V dropped 2 bases and J dropped 7 bases, with 5 bases sitting between them. CDR3 in amino acids: CAWSRPEKLFF. CDR3 DNA: TGTGCCTGGAGTCGCCCTGAAAAACTGTTTTTT.

In nucleotides, the CDR3 is TGTGCCTGGACCGAAGGACTAGCGGGGACCACAGATACGCAGTATTTT. As protein: CAWTEGLAGTTDTQYF. The rearrangement joins TRBV30 to TRBJ2-3, with TRBD2 matching 12 bases. The CDR3 runs 16 residues. Looked up from germline, CDR1 is GTSNPN and CDR2 is SVGIG (reference sequence). With 4 bases clipped from V and 2 bases from J, the junction kept 7 bases outside the gene matches. Filled out from reference TRBV30 and TRBJ2-3, the complete variable domain reads SQTIHQWPATLVQPVGSPLSLECTVEGTSNPNLYWYRQAAGRGLQLLFYSVGIGQISSEVPQNLSASRPQDRQFILSSKKLLLSDSGFYLCAWTEGLAGTTDTQYFGPGTRLTVL.

This clone is a singleton in its sample. The V and J genes are TRBV2 and TRBJ1-2, with a tentative D call TRBD1 (5 bases). V was shortened by 6 bases and J by 4 bases, with 18 bases between the two germline ends. The CDR3 runs 15 residues. Germline CDR1 and CDR2: SNHLY and FYNNEI. CDR3 sequence (DNA): TGTGCCAGCAGCGCAGACGCTCAGGGCGGCTATGGCTACACCTTC. Translated: CASSADAQGGYGYTF.

By frequency in the sample, this clone is medium-sized. The chain combines TRBV5-6 with TRBJ1-2; D may be TRBD1 (5 bases). Deletions cut 0 bases from V and 8 bases from J, with 11 bases between. The CDR3 is made up of 13 amino acids. Germline CDR1 and CDR2: SGHDT and YYEEEE. Here the CDR3 DNA reads TGTGCCAGCAGCTTGGTTTGGGGGAGCGGCTACACCTTC. It is translated as CASSLVWGSGYTF.

This clone was found a few times. This chain links TRBV10-3 with TRBJ2-7, with a weak D call TRBD2 (5 bases). Germline V lookup: CDR1 ENHRY, CDR2 SYGVKD. The germline V and J ends were trimmed by 6 bases and 5 bases, with 8 bases remaining between them. The length of the CDR3 is 11 residues. CDR3 in amino acids: CAIRWGDEQYF. The CDR3 region has the DNA TGTGCCATCAGATGGGGAGACGAGCAGTACTTC.

V and J are TRBV7-6 and TRBJ1-1; the D is unclear. CDR1 SGHVS and CDR2 FNYEAQ come from the germline V gene. The CDR3 covers 16 residues. With 0 bases removed from V and 4 bases from J, the gap between germline ends came to 15 bases. Here the CDR3 reads CASSLAQGGRGTEAFF. CDR3 sequence (DNA): TGTGCCAGCAGCTTAGCGCAAGGCGGCCGGGGCACTGAAGCTTTCTTT. The full variable domain, its missing parts supplied by reference TRBV7-6 and TRBJ1-1, is GAGVSQSPRYKVTKRGQDVALRCDPISGHVSLYWYRQALGQGPEFLTYFNYEAQQDKSGLPNDRFSAERPEGSISTLTIQRTEQRDSAMYRCASSLAQGGRGTEAFFGQGTRLTVV.